This T cell receptor beta chain was recorded in a study of healthy donors' naive CD4 and CD8 T cells. Each TCR library used 500 ng of total RNA and a linear amplification protocol. As processed by the authors: From 5 or 6 healthy donors, fewer than 85,000 rearranged TCR alpha transcripts were sequenced. MiXCR, run by TCRdb on the reads, gives a single entry per CDR3 protein. These V and J calls rely on TCRdb rather than the paper's analysis. The sample has approximately 200,000 distinct CDR3 sequences; nearly 75% are singletons. CDR3 size: 13 residues. Per germline, CDR1 SQVTM and CDR2 ANQGSEA. Trimming shortened V by 4 bases and J by 0 bases, and 9 bases separated the two germline ends.

The sequence was obtained from a pool of human donors in good health; the sample pools cells from several healthy donors. Sequenced input: naive CD4+ and CD8+ T cells sorted from blood, pooled from several donors. The J gene is TRBJ1-2, the V gene TRBV29-1; the D is unclear. The CDR3 nucleotides read TGCAGCGTTGCTCCGGACCCTAACTATGGCTACACCTTC. This gives the protein CSVAPDPNYGYTF.